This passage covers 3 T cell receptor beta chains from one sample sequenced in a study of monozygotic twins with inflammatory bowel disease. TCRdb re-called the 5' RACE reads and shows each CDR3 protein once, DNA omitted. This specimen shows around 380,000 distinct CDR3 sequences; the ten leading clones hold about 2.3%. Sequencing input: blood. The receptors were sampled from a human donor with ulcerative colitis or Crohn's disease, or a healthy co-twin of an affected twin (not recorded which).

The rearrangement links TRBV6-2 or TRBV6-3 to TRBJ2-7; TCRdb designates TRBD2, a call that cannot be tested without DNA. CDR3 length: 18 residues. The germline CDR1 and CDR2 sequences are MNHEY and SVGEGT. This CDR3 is CASSPRLAGAHSSYEQYF.

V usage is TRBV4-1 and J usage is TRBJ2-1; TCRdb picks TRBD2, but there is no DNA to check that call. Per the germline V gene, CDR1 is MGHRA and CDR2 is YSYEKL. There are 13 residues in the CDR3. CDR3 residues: CASSQGGSYEQFF.

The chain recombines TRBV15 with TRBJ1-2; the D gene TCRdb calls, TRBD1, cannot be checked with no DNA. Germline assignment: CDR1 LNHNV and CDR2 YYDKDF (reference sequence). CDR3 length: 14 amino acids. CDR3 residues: CATSRDGQNYGYTF.